This T cell receptor (beta chain) is from a study of CD8 T cells in Susac syndrome. The RNA input was about 0.5 to 1 ug, and it was reverse transcribed with random hexamers. TCRdb called the immunoSEQ multiplex PCR reads again in MiXCR, with one record for every CDR3 protein. The repertoire holds approximately 150,000 distinct CDR3 sequences, with about 93% as singletons. Negative isolation yielded CD4+ and CD8+ T cells, and FACS enriched TEMRA cells. The V gene lost 5 bases and the J gene lost 8 bases, with 4 bases spanning the gap. This CDR3 has 10 residues. Germline CDR1 and CDR2: SEHNR and FQNEAQ (reference sequence).

The sequence was obtained from a human donor in good health. The material sequenced was CD4+ T cells from PBMCs. V gene TRBV7-9 combines with J gene TRBJ1-5; D call uncertain. The CDR3 DNA is TGTGCCAGCAGCCCGGAGCCCCAGCATTTT. It translates to CASSPEPQHF.